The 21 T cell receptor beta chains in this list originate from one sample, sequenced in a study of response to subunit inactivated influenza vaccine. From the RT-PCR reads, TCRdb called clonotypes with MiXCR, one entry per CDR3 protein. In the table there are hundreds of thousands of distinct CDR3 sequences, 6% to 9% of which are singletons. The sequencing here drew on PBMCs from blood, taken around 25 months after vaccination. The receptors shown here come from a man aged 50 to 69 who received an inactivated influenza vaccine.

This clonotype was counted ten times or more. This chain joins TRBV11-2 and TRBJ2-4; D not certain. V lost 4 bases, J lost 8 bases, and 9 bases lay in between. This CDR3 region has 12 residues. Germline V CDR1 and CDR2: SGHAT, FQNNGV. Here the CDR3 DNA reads TGTGCCAGCAGCTCTAGTAGATACATTCAGTACTTC. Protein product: CASSSSRYIQYF.

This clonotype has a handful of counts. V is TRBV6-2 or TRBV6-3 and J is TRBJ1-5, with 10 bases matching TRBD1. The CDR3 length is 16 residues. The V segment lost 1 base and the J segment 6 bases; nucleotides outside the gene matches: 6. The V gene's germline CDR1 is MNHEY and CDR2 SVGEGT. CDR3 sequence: CASSYYDRGRGQPQHF. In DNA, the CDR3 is TGTGCCAGCAGTTACTACGACAGGGGGCGAGGTCAGCCCCAGCATTTT.

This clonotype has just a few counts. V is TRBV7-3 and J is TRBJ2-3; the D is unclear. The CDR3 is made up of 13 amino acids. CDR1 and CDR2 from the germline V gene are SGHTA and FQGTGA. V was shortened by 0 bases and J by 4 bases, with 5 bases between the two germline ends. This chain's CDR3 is CASSLTYSDTQYF. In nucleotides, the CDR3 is TGTGCCAGCAGCTTAACCTATTCAGATACGCAGTATTTT.

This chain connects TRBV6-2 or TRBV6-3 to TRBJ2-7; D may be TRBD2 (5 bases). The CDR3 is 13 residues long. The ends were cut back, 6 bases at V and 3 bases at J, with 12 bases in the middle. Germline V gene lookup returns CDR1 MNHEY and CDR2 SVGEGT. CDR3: CASRPGSGYEQYF. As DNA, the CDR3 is TGTGCCAGCAGACCGGGGTCAGGCTACGAGCAGTACTTC.

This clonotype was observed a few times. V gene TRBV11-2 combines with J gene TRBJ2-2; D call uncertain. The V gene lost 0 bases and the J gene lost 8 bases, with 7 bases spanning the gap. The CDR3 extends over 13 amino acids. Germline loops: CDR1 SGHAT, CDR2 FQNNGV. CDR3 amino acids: CASSLDFGGELFF. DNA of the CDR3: TGTGCCAGCAGCTTAGATTTCGGTGGGGAGCTGTTTTTT.

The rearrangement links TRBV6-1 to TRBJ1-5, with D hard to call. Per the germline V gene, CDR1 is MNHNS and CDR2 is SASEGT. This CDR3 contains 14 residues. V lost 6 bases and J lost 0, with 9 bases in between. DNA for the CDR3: TGTGCCAGCAGGCCAGACATTAGCAATCAGCCCCAGCATTTT. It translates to CASRPDISNQPQHF.

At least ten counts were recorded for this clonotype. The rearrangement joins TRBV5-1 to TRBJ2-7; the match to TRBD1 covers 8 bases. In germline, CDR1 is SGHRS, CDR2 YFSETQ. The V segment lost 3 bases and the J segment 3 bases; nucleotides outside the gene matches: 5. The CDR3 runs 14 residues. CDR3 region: CASSSGQGDYEQYF. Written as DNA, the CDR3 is TGCGCCAGCAGCTCTGGACAGGGTGACTACGAGCAGTACTTC.

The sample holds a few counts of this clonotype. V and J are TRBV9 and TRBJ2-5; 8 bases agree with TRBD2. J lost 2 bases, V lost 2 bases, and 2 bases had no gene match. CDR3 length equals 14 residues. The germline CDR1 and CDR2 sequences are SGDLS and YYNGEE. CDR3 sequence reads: CASSVRGGQETQYF. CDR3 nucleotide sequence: TGTGCCAGCAGCGTCCGGGGGGGGCAAGAGACCCAGTACTTC.

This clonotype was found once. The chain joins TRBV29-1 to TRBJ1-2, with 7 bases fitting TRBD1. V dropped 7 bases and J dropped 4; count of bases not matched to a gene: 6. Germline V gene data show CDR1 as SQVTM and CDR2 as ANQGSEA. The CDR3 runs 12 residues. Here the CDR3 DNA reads TGCAGCGCACAGGGGCTCGGCTATGGCTACACCTTC. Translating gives CSAQGLGYGYTF.

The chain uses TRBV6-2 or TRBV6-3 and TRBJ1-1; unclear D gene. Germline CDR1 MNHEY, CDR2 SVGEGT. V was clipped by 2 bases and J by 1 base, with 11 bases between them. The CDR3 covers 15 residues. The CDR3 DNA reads TGTGCCAGCAGTTACCCGAATTTGCAGAACACTGAAGCTTTCTTT. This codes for CASSYPNLQNTEAFF.

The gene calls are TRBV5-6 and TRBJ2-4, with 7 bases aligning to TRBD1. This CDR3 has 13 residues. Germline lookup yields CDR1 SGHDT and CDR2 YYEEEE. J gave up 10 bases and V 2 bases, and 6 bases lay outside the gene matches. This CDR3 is CASSFGQTGIQYF. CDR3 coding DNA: TGTGCCAGCAGCTTCGGGCAGACAGGGATTCAGTACTTC. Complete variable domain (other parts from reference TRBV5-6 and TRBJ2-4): DAGVTQSPTHLIKTRGQQVTLRCSPKSGHDTVSWYQQALGQGPQFIFQYYEEEERQRGNFPDRFSGHQFPNYSSELNVNALLLGDSALYLCASSFGQTGIQYFGAGTRLSVL.

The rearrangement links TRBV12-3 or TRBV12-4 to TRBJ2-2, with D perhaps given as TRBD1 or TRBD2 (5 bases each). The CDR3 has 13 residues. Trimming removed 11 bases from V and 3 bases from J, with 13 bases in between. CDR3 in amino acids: CAGARGDTGELFF. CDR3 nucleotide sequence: TGTGCCGGGGCAAGGGGAGACACCGGGGAGCTGTTTTTT.

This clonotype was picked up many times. As DNA, the CDR3 is TGTGCCAGCAGCTCCCTCCTCGGGGAGCGGGAGGGAGAGACGCAGTATTTT. Translated: CASSSLLGEREGETQYF. The chain uses TRBV7-8 and TRBJ2-3; the match to TRBD2 covers 10 bases. Germline CDR1 and CDR2: SGHVS and FQNEAQ. The CDR3 has 17 amino acids. The junction had 16 bases not matched to a gene; V was cut back by 4 bases and J by 9 bases. Variable domain in full (rest from reference TRBV7-8 and TRBJ2-3): GAGVSQSPRYKVAKRGQDVALRCDPISGHVSLFWYQQALGQGPEFLTYFQNEAQLDKSGLPSDRFFAERPEGSVSTLKIQRTQQEDSAVYLCASSSLLGEREGETQYFGPGTRLTVL.

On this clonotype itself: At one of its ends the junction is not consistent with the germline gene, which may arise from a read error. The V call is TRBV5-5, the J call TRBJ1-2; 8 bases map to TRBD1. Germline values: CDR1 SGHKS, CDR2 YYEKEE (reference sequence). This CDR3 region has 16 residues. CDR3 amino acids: CASSFFPGQVNYGCTF. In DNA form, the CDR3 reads TGTGCCAGCAGCTTTTTCCCGGGACAGGTGAACTATGGCTGCACCTTC.

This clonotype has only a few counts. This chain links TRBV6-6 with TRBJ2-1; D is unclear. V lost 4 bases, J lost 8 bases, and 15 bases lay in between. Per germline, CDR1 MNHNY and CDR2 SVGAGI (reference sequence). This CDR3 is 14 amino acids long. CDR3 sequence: CASSSIQVGDEQFF. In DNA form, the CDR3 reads TGTGCCAGCAGTTCCATTCAGGTTGGCGATGAGCAGTTCTTC.

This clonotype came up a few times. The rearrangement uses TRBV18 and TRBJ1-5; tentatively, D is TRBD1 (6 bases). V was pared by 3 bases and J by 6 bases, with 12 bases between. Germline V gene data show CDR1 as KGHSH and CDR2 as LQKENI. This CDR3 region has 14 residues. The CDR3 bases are TGTGCCAGCTCACCGGGACAAAAGCTTCAGCCCCAGCATTTT. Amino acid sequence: CASSPGQKLQPQHF.

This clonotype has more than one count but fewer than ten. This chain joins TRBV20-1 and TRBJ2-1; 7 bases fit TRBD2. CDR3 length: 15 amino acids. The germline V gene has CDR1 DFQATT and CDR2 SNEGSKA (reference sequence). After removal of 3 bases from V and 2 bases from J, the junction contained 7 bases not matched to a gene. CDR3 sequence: CSARGLTEPYNEQFF. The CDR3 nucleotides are TGCAGTGCTAGGGGACTAACCGAGCCCTACAATGAGCAGTTCTTC.

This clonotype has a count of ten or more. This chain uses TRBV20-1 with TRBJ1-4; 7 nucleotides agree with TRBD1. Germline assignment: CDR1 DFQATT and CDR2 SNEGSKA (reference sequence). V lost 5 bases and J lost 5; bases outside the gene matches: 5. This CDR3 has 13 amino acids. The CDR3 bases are TGCAGTGCTCTGGACAGGAGGAATGAAAAACTGTTTTTT. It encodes CSALDRRNEKLFF.

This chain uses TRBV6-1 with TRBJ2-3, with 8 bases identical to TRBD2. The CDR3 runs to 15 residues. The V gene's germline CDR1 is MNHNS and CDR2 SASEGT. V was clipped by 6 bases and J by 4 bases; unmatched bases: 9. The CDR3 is CASRFSGAGSDTQYF. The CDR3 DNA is TGTGCCAGCAGGTTTAGCGGGGCCGGCTCAGATACGCAGTATTTT.

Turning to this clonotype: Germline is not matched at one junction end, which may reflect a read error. The CDR3 loop reads CASSLNPEAGNSIYF. CDR3 bases: TGTGCCAGCAGTTTAAATCCAGAGGCTGGAAACAGCATATATTTT. The chain links TRBV6-5 to TRBJ1-3; unclear D gene. CDR1 MNHEY and CDR2 SVGAGI come from the germline V gene. The CDR3 runs to 15 residues.

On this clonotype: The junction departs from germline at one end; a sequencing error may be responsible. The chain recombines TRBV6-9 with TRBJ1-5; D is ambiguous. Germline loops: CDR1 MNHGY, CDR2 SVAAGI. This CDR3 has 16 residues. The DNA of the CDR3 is TGTGCCAGCAGTGATTCGAAACTCTATAGCAATCAGCCCCAGCATTTT. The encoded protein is CASSDSKLYSNQPQHF.